Below are 27 T cell receptor beta chains sequenced from a single sample in a study of cytomegalovirus exposure and HLA in healthy donors. Researchers ran the PCR with 60 Vbeta and 13 Jbeta primers. Measured with immunoSEQ multiplex PCR; TCRdb has only the in-frame clones, and not every one. The data contain tens of thousands of clones, about 67% of them singletons. The sequencing input was PBMCs. The receptors were gathered from a man younger than 40 in good health and CMV-seronegative.

The chain combines TRBV2 with TRBJ1-2; D is possibly TRBD1 (5 bases). The germline V and J ends were trimmed by 6 bases and 4 bases, with 21 bases remaining between them. Germline V lookup: CDR1 SNHLY, CDR2 FYNNEI. The CDR3 is 16 residues long. The CDR3 sequence: CASRSGLTQIIYGYTF. The CDR3 DNA sequence: TGTGCCAGCAGGTCAGGGTTAACCCAGATAATCTATGGCTACACCTTC.

CDR3: CASSLGRTRGYTF. The CDR3 bases are TGTGCCAGCAGCTTGGGGAGGACTCGGGGCTACACCTTC. This sequence joins TRBV5-8 and TRBJ1-2; D gene ambiguous. The CDR3 sequence is 13 residues long. The germline V gene encodes CDR1 SGHTS and CDR2 YDEGEE. V lost 0 bases to trimming and J lost 8 bases, with 11 bases between them. Based on the CDR3 plus reference TRBV5-8 and TRBJ1-2, the full variable domain is EAGVTQSPTHLIKTRGQQATLRCSPISGHTSVYWYQQALGLGLQFLLWYDEGEERNRGNFPPRFSGRQFPNYSSELNVNALELEDSALYLCASSLGRTRGYTFGSGTRLTVV.

The chain carries TRBV6-5 and TRBJ1-2; D call uncertain. The V end lost 7 bases, the J end lost 0 bases, and 12 bases lay between the germline ends. The CDR3 is 14 residues long. Germline CDR1 and CDR2: MNHEY and SVGAGI. The CDR3, as DNA: TGTGCCAGCACTACTCTTAGCGCTAACTATGGCTACACCTTC. Amino acids: CASTTLSANYGYTF.

The chain couples TRBV2 to TRBJ1-2, with D possibly being TRBD1 (5 bases). The V end was cut by 5 bases, the J end by 8 bases, with 15 bases between. CDR3 length equals 13 residues. CDR1 and CDR2 (germline): SNHLY, FYNNEI. The CDR3 is CASSPFGGDGYTF. The CDR3 nucleotides are TGTGCCAGCAGTCCTTTTGGGGGGGACGGCTACACCTTC.

The rearrangement joins TRBV6-5 to TRBJ1-4; no clear D. The germline CDR1 and CDR2 sequences are MNHEY and SVGAGI. Trimming left V 4 bases short and J 0 bases short, with 9 bases between. The CDR3 is made up of 15 amino acids. The chain's CDR3 is CASSFGDATNEKLFF. The CDR3 DNA is TGTGCCAGCAGTTTCGGGGATGCAACTAATGAAAAACTGTTTTTT.

The chain uses TRBV6-5 and TRBJ1-1, with D hard to call. V was clipped by 1 base and J by 7 bases, with 16 bases between them. Germline loops: CDR1 MNHEY, CDR2 SVGAGI. CDR3 length: 15 residues. For the CDR3, the DNA is TGTGCCAGCAGTTACTTACAGAATTACGGGGATGAAGCTTTCTTT. Translation: CASSYLQNYGDEAFF.

The chain combines TRBV28 with TRBJ2-5; weak D call: TRBD2 (5 bases). Per the germline V gene, CDR1 is MDHEN and CDR2 is SYDVKM. The length of the CDR3 is 12 residues. Trimming removed 5 bases at V and 3 bases at J, with 7 bases between. The CDR3 reads CASSAGKETQYF. CDR3 nucleotides: TGTGCCAGCAGTGCCGGGAAAGAGACCCAGTACTTC.

The chain carries TRBV30 and TRBJ1-5; tentative D call: TRBD1 (5 bases). Trimming stripped 5 bases from V and 6 bases from J, with 17 bases between. The CDR3 is 14 residues long. The V gene's germline CDR1 is GTSNPN and CDR2 SVGIG (reference sequence). The CDR3 region is CAWSSPGSGQPQHF. The CDR3 DNA reads TGTGCCTGGTCCTCCCCAGGGTCGGGTCAGCCCCAGCATTTT.

This chain uses TRBV30 with TRBJ2-4, with 11 positions matching TRBD2. Germline V gene lookup returns CDR1 GTSNPN and CDR2 SVGIG (reference sequence). This CDR3 spans 16 amino acids. With 0 bases clipped from V and 9 bases from J, the junction kept 10 bases outside the gene matches. The CDR3 region has the DNA TGTGCCTGGAGTGTAGTAGCGGGGGGGCCGGGGGTCATTCAGTACTTC. Translated, it gives CAWSVVAGGPGVIQYF.

The chain combines TRBV6-6 with TRBJ1-1; D is unclear. Germline V gene data show CDR1 as MNHNY and CDR2 as SVGAGI (reference sequence). V dropped 2 bases and J dropped 0 bases, with 4 bases sitting between them. The length of the CDR3 is 13 residues. The CDR3: CASSYPMNTEAFF. The CDR3 DNA sequence: TGTGCCAGCAGTTACCCCATGAACACTGAAGCTTTCTTT.

J is TRBJ1-4 and V is TRBV19; perhaps TRBD1 as D (6 bases). The CDR3 length is 16 residues. Germline V gives CDR1 LNHDA, CDR2 SQIVND (reference sequence). Trimming took 4 bases from V and 3 from J, leaving 15 bases between them. The CDR3 protein is CASSNRGQLPNEKLFF. DNA for the CDR3: TGTGCCAGTAGTAACCGAGGACAGCTTCCTAATGAAAAACTGTTTTTT.

This clone was counted a few times. This rearrangement joins TRBV6-6 to TRBJ2-1; TRBD2 matches at 10 bases. In germline, CDR1 is MNHNY, CDR2 SVGAGI (reference sequence). Trimming took 6 bases from V and 7 from J; bases not matched to a gene: 6. The CDR3 has 14 residues. The CDR3 DNA reads TGTGCCAGCAGGGGGCCGGGACTAGCGAATGAGCAGTTCTTC. Protein product: CASRGPGLANEQFF.

The rearrangement uses TRBV30 and TRBJ2-7; TRBD1 matches 9 bases. V shed 0 bases, J shed 3 bases, and the junction held 3 bases outside the gene matches. The CDR3 consists of 14 residues. Germline lookup yields CDR1 GTSNPN and CDR2 SVGIG (reference sequence). This CDR3 reads CAWSVGTGIYEQYF. The CDR3 DNA sequence: TGTGCCTGGAGTGTCGGGACAGGGATCTACGAGCAGTACTTC. Full variable domain (missing parts from reference TRBV30 and TRBJ2-7): SQTIHQWPATLVQPVGSPLSLECTVEGTSNPNLYWYRQAAGRGLQLLFYSVGIGQISSEVPQNLSASRPQDRQFILSSKKLLLSDSGFYLCAWSVGTGIYEQYFGPGTRLTVT.

The chain recombines TRBV4-1 with TRBJ1-1, with no clear D. Germline assignment: CDR1 MGHRA and CDR2 YSYEKL. The CDR3 is made up of 12 amino acids. The ends were cut back, 4 bases at V and 3 bases at J, with 6 bases in the middle. The CDR3 coding sequence is TGCGCCAGCAGCCCCGGGGACACTGAAGCTTTCTTT. Protein sequence: CASSPGDTEAFF.

This clone was found a few times. The V call is TRBV30, the J call TRBJ2-7, with D possibly matching TRBD1 (5 bases). This CDR3 is 14 amino acids long. With 2 bases removed from V and 2 bases from J, the gap between germline ends came to 13 bases. Per germline, CDR1 GTSNPN and CDR2 SVGIG (reference sequence). In DNA form, the CDR3 reads TGTGCCTGGAGTACTCAGGGAACAACCTACGAGCAGTACTTC. This encodes CAWSTQGTTYEQYF.

The chain uses TRBV27 and TRBJ1-2, with 8 bases identical to TRBD1. The CDR3 is 15 residues long. Germline trimming cut 5 bases from V and 4 bases from J; bases unmatched to any gene: 9. Germline-derived CDR1 and CDR2 are MNHEY and SMNVEV (reference sequence). CDR3 loop: CASSLRTGQTYGYTF. As DNA, the CDR3 is TGTGCCAGCAGTCTAAGGACAGGGCAAACCTATGGCTACACCTTC.

This chain links TRBV14 with TRBJ2-7; no firm D call. CDR3 size: 14 residues. CDR1 and CDR2 (germline): SGHDN, FVKESK. V was pared by 4 bases and J by 5 bases, with 15 bases between. CDR3 sequence: CASSLQSSFHEQYF. DNA for the CDR3: TGTGCCAGCAGCCTTCAGAGTAGCTTCCACGAGCAGTACTTC. The variable domain in full, with the rest retrieved from reference TRBV14 and TRBJ2-7, is EAGVTQFPSHSVIEKGQTVTLRCDPISGHDNLYWYRRVMGKEIKFLLHFVKESKQDESGMPNNRFLAERTGGTYSTLKVQPAELEDSGVYFCASSLQSSFHEQYFGPGTRLTVT.

This clone was recorded only once. The chain joins TRBV7-2 to TRBJ2-1; 11 bases agree with TRBD2. CDR3 length: 15 residues. Germline lookup yields CDR1 SGHTA and CDR2 FQGNSA. With V trimmed by 1 base and J by 6 bases, 2 bases remained unmatched. The CDR3 sequence is CASSLVLAGANEQFF. The CDR3, as DNA: TGTGCCAGCAGCTTAGTACTAGCGGGAGCCAATGAGCAGTTCTTC.

V gene TRBV10-3 combines with J gene TRBJ2-1; 8 bases fit TRBD2. The CDR3 extends over 13 amino acids. V was clipped by 10 bases and J by 5 bases; unmatched bases: 7. CDR1 and CDR2 from the germline V gene are ENHRY and SYGVKD. DNA for the CDR3: TGTGCCACGGGGCGGGGGGAGAACAATGAGCAGTTCTTC. This encodes CATGRGENNEQFF.

The chain links TRBV30 to TRBJ2-1, with D hard to call. This CDR3 has 12 residues. The V and J ends lost 2 bases and 8 bases respectively, with 10 bases between them. Germline CDR1 reads GTSNPN; CDR2 reads SVGIG (reference sequence). In nucleotides, the CDR3 is TGTGCCTGGAGTCGCGCAGGTCATGAGCAGTTCTTC. It codes for CAWSRAGHEQFF.

The chain has TRBV7-8 and TRBJ1-5, with unresolved D. Germline CDR1 reads SGHVS; CDR2 reads FQNEAQ. This CDR3 is 13 amino acids long. The V end was cut by 5 bases, the J end by 5 bases, with 10 bases between. The CDR3 nucleotides are TGTGCCAGCAGCCTACTCGGGGATCAGCCCCAGCATTTT. As protein: CASSLLGDQPQHF.

This clone was counted only a few times. The chain couples TRBV30 to TRBJ2-7; TRBD2 might be the D (5 bases). V was trimmed by 1 base and J by 3 bases, leaving 13 bases between them. There are 14 residues in the CDR3. CDR1 is GTSNPN, CDR2 SVGIG, per germline (reference sequence). CDR3 sequence (DNA): TGTGCCTGGAGTGCAAAGTCGGGAAACTACGAGCAGTACTTC. Amino acids: CAWSAKSGNYEQYF.

This clone showed up just a few times. The V and J genes are TRBV25-1 and TRBJ2-5; 7 bases are shared with TRBD1. The CDR3 totals 14 residues. V lost 3 bases and J lost 3; bases outside the gene matches: 4. Germline assignment: CDR1 MGHDK and CDR2 SYGVNS. The CDR3 loop reads CASSDRGSKETQYF. The CDR3 bases are TGTGCCAGCAGTGACAGGGGGTCAAAAGAGACCCAGTACTTC.

The chain couples TRBV7-9 to TRBJ2-6; the match to TRBD2 covers 15 bases. Unmatched junction bases numbered 4, after V lost 3 bases and J lost 4 bases. The germline V gene encodes CDR1 SEHNR and CDR2 FQNEAQ (reference sequence). CDR3 size: 18 residues. The CDR3 here is CASSFRTSGGAGANVLTF. CDR3 in DNA: TGTGCCAGCAGCTTTCGGACTAGCGGGGGGGCAGGGGCCAACGTCCTGACTTTC.

This clone has more than one count but fewer than ten. J is TRBJ2-1 and V is TRBV5-4; 16 nucleotides agree with TRBD2. With 6 bases clipped from V and 0 bases from J, the junction kept 6 bases outside the gene matches. In germline, CDR1 is SGHNT, CDR2 YYREEE (reference sequence). CDR3 size: 18 residues. CDR3 DNA: TGTGCCAGCACGGGACTAGCGGGAGGGGCAAGCTCCTACAATGAGCAGTTCTTC. Amino acid sequence: CASTGLAGGASSYNEQFF.

Details on this clone: The same CDR3 can be traced to other DNA sequences in this sample. The J gene is TRBJ2-7, the V gene TRBV27; 12 positions agree with TRBD2. CDR1 and CDR2 (germline): MNHEY, SMNVEV (reference sequence). This CDR3 comprises 15 residues. V trimming: 4 bases; J trimming: 2 bases; junction bases outside the gene matches: 3. This CDR3 is CASSSRLAGAYEQYF. In nucleotides, the CDR3 is TGTGCCAGCAGTTCCCGACTAGCGGGAGCCTACGAGCAGTACTTC.

J is TRBJ2-1 and V is TRBV29-1, with 10 bases aligning to TRBD2. This CDR3 has 14 amino acids. CDR1 and CDR2 from the germline V gene are SQVTM and ANQGSEA. CDR3 sequence: CSGSGASGSNEQFF. Written as DNA, the CDR3 is TGCAGTGGGTCAGGGGCTAGCGGGAGCAATGAGCAGTTCTTC.